Shown below are 6 T cell receptor beta chains from a single sample sequenced in a study of shared clonotypes between healthy human individuals. TCRdb's table, derived via immunoSEQ multiplex PCR, lists solely in-frame clones and lacks some. The sample has under 1,900,000 clones, roughly 98.5% seen once. Input material: naive CD4+ T cells sorted from blood. Subset here: CD45RA+ positively selected. Receptor source: a man younger than 40 in good health.

The chain carries TRBV7-7 and TRBJ2-1, with 7 bases identical to TRBD1. This CDR3 region has 16 residues. Unmatched junction bases numbered 10, after V lost 5 bases and J lost 3 bases. Germline CDR1 SSHAT, CDR2 FNYEAQ (reference sequence). CDR3 residues: CASSPEVGGNYNEQFF. The CDR3 nucleotides are TGTGCCAGCAGCCCGGAGGTAGGGGGCAACTACAATGAGCAGTTCTTC. Variable domain in full (rest from reference TRBV7-7 and TRBJ2-1): GAGVSQSPRYKVTKRGQDVTLRCDPISSHATLYWYQQALGQGPEFLTYFNYEAQPDKSGLPSDRFSAERPEGSISTLTIQRTEQRDSAMYRCASSPEVGGNYNEQFFGPGTRLTVL.

V and J are TRBV5-1 and TRBJ2-1, with TRBD1 matching 9 bases. Germline loops: CDR1 SGHRS, CDR2 YFSETQ. V was clipped by 5 bases and J by 1 base; unmatched bases: 10. The CDR3 contains 17 residues. Here the CDR3 DNA reads TGCGCCAGCAGATTTTTACAGGGGGCGAGTTCCTACAATGAGCAGTTCTTC. It specifies CASRFLQGASSYNEQFF.

The V and J genes are TRBV25-1 and TRBJ1-1; D remains unclear. The CDR3 spans 12 residues. Germline V gene lookup returns CDR1 MGHDK and CDR2 SYGVNS. V was clipped by 8 bases and J by 1 base, with 8 bases between them. DNA of the CDR3: TGTGCCAGCGGACGGGGGAACACTGAAGCTTTCTTT. As protein: CASGRGNTEAFF.

The V call is TRBV10-3, the J call TRBJ2-3, with TRBD1 matching over 9 bases. Germline V gives CDR1 ENHRY, CDR2 SYGVKD. There are 17 residues in the CDR3. The trim removed 8 bases at V and 1 base at J, leaving 13 bases unmatched. The CDR3 sequence is CAISGQGADMGTDTQYF. For the CDR3, the DNA is TGTGCCATCTCGGGACAGGGTGCGGATATGGGCACAGATACGCAGTATTTT.

This clone was detected only once. This CDR3 is also generated by other DNA sequences in the sample. This chain links TRBV5-1 with TRBJ2-1; TRBD2 aligns across 7 bases. Germline CDR1 reads SGHRS; CDR2 reads YFSETQ. The CDR3 length is 15 residues. The J segment lost 4 bases and the V segment lost 0 bases, leaving 4 bases of the junction unmatched. The CDR3, as DNA: TGCGCCAGCAGCTTGGCCAGCGGGGTTTACAATGAGCAGTTCTTC. The encoded protein is CASSLASGVYNEQFF.

This clone has only one observation. The chain combines TRBV11-2 with TRBJ2-5, with TRBD2 as a possible D gene (6 bases). Germline values: CDR1 SGHAT, CDR2 FQNNGV. V was trimmed by 5 bases and J by 5 bases, leaving 18 bases between them. The CDR3 has 15 amino acids. DNA for the CDR3: TGTGCCAGCAGCATGACAGCCGGGAGTGTTGAGACCCAGTACTTC. Its translation is CASSMTAGSVETQYF.